The table lists the clone carrying this TCR beta chain with a count of one. Stated time point: pretreatment peripheral blood. This entry is derived from a study of PD-L1 blockade in urothelial cancer. Study details: About 85% of the 29 patients were males with bladder-origin urothelial cancer. Prior exposure to chemotherapy in patients amounted to 0 to 3 regimens received.

The table came from immunoSEQ multiplex PCR; TCRdb's copy has only in-frame clones and leaves some out. Among under 55,000 clones listed, about 81% were seen once. This CDR3 comprises 14 residues. Germline lookup yields CDR1 SQVTM and CDR2 ANQGSEA. Trimming took 6 bases from V and 7 from J; bases not matched to a gene: 11. Sequencing was performed on PBMCs, taken around atezolizumab (anti-PD-L1) treatment. This chain connects TRBV29-1 to TRBJ2-5, with TRBD1 matching 10 bases. The receptor was derived from a man aged 65-85 years with urothelial cancer. The CDR3: CSVGGTGARVTQYF. Here the CDR3 DNA reads TGCAGCGTGGGGGGGACAGGGGCGAGGGTGACCCAGTACTTC.